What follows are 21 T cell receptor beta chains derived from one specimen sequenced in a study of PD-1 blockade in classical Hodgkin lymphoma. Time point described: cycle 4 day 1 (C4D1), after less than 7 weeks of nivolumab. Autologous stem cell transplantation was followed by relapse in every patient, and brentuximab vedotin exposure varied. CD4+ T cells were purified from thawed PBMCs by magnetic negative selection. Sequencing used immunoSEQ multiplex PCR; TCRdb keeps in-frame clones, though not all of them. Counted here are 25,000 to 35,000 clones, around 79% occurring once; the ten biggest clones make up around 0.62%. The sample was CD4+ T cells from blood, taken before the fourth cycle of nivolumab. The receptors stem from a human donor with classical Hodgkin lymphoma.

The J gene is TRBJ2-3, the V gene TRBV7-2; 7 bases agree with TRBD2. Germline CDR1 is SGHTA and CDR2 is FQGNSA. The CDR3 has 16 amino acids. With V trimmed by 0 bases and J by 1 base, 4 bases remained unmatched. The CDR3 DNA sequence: TGTGCCAGCAGCTTAGCGCGTGCGGGAGGCACAGATACGCAGTATTTT. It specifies CASSLARAGGTDTQYF.

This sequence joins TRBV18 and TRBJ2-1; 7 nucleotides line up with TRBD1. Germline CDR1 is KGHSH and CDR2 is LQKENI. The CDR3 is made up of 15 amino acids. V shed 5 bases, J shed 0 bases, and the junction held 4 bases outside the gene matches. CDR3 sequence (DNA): TGTGCCAGCTCAGCACAGGGGAGCTCCTACAATGAGCAGTTCTTC. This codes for CASSAQGSSYNEQFF.

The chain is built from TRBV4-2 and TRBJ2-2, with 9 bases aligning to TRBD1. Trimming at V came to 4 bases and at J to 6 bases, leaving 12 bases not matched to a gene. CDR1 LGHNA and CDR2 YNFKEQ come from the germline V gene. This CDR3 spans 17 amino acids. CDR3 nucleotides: TGTGCCAGCAGCCTCGACAGGGGGGGAGCGTGGTCCGGGGAGCTGTTTTTT. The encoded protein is CASSLDRGGAWSGELFF.

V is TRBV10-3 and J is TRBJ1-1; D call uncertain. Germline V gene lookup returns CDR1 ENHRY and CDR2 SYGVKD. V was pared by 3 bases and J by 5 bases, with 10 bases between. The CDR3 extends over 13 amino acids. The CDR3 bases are TGTGCCATCAGTGATAACCTCCAAACTGAAGCTTTCTTT. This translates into CAISDNLQTEAFF.

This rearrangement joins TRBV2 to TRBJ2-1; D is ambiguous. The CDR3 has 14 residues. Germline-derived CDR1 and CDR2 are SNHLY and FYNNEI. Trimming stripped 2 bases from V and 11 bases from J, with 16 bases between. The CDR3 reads CASSESLSGPQQFF. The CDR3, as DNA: TGTGCCAGCAGTGAATCCCTTTCCGGGCCCCAGCAGTTCTTC.

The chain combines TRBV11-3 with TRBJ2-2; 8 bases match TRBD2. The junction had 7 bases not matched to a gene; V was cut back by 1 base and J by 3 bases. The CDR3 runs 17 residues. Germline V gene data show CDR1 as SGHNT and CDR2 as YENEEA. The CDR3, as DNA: TGTGCCAGCAGCTTAGGATCGGGAGGGCCGCACACCGGGGAGCTGTTTTTT. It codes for CASSLGSGGPHTGELFF.

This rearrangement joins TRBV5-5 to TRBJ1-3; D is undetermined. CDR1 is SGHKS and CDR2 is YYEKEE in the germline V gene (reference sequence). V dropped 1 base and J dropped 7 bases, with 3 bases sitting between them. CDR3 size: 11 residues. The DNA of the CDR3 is TGTGCCAGCAGCTTGATCAACACCATATATTTT. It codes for CASSLINTIYF.

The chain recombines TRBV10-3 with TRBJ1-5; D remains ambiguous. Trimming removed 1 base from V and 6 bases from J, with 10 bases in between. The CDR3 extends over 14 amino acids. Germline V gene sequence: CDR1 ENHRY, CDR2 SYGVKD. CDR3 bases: TGTGCCATCAGTGAGTTCGGGGTTACTCAGCCCCAGCATTTT. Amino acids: CAISEFGVTQPQHF.

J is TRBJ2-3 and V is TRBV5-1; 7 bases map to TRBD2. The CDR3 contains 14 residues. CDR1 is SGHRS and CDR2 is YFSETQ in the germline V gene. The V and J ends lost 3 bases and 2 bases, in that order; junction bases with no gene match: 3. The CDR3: CASSSGTNTDTQYF. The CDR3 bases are TGCGCCAGCAGCTCCGGGACTAACACAGATACGCAGTATTTT.

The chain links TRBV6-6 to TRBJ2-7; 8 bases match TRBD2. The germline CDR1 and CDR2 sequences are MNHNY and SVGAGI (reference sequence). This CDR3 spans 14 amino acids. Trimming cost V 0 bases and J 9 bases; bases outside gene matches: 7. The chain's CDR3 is CASSYSAARGGQYF. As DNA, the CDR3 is TGTGCCAGCAGTTACTCTGCCGCCCGGGGGGGGCAGTACTTC.

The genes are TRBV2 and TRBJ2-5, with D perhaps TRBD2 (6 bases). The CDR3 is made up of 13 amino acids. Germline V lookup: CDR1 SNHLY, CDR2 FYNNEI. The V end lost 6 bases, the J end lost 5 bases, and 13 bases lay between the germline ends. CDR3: CASSRDLGETQYF. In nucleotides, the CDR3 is TGTGCCAGCAGCCGGGACTTAGGGGAGACCCAGTACTTC.

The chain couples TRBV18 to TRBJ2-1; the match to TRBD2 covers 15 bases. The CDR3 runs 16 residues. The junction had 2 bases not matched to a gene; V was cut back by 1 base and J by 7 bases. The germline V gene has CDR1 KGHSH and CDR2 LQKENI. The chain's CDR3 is CASSPLGLAGGNEQFF. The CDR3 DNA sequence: TGTGCCAGCTCACCACTGGGACTAGCGGGAGGTAATGAGCAGTTCTTC.

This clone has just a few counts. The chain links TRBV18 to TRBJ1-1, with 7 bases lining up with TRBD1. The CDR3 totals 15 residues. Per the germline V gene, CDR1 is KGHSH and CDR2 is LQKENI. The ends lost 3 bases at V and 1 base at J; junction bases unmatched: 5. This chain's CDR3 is CASSPQYRGNTEAFF. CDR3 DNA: TGTGCCAGCTCACCCCAATACAGGGGGAACACTGAAGCTTTCTTT.

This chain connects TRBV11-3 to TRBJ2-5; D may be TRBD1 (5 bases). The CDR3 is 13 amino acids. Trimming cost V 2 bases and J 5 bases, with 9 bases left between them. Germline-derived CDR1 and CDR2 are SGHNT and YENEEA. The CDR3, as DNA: TGTGCCAGCAGCTTACAGGGTCCGGAGACCCAGTACTTC. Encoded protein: CASSLQGPETQYF.

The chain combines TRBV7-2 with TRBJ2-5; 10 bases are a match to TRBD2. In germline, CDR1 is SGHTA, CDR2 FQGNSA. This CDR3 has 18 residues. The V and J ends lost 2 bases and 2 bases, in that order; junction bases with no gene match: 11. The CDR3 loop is CASSLTIMASGGQETQYF. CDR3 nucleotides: TGTGCCAGCAGCTTAACCATTATGGCTAGCGGGGGACAAGAGACCCAGTACTTC. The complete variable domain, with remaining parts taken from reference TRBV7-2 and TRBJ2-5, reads GAGVSQSPSNKVTEKGKDVELRCDPISGHTALYWYRQSLGQGLEFLIYFQGNSAPDKSGLPSDRFSAERTGGSVSTLTIQRTQQEDSAVYLCASSLTIMASGGQETQYFGPGTRLLVL.

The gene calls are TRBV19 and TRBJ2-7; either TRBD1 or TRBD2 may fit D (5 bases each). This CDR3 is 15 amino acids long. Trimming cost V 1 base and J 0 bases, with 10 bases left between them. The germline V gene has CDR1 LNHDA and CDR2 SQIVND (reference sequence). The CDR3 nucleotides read TGTGCCAGTAGTATAGCCGAGGGGTCCTCCTACGAGCAGTACTTC. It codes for CASSIAEGSSYEQYF. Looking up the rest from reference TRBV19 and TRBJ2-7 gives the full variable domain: DGGITQSPKYLFRKEGQNVTLSCEQNLNHDAMYWYRQDPGQGLRLIYYSQIVNDFQKGDIAEGYSVSREKKESFPLTVTSAQKNPTAFYLCASSIAEGSSYEQYFGPGTRLTVT.

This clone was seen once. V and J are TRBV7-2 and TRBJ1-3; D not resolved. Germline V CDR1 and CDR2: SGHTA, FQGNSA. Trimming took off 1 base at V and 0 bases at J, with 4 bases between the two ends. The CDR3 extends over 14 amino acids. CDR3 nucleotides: TGTGCCAGCAGCTTAGTGCCCTCTGGAAACACCATATATTTT. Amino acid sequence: CASSLVPSGNTIYF.

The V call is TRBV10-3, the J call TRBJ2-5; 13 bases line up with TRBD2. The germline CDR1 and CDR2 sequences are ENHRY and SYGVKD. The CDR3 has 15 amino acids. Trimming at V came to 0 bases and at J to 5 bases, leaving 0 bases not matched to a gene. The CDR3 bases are TGTGCCATCAGTGAGTCGACTAGCGGGAGGGAGACCCAGTACTTC. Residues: CAISESTSGRETQYF.

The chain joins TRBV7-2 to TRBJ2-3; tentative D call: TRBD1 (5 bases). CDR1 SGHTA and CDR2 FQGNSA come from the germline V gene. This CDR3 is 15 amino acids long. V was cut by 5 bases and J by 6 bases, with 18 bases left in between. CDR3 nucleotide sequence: TGTGCCAGCAGCCTCGACCTTAGGGCAGGGGATACGCAGTATTTT. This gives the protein CASSLDLRAGDTQYF.

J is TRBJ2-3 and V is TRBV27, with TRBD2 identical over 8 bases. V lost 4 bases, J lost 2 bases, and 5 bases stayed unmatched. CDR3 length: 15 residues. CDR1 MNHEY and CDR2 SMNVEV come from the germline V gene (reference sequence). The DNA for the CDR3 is TGTGCCAGCAGTTCCACTAGCGGCTACACAGATACGCAGTATTTT. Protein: CASSSTSGYTDTQYF.

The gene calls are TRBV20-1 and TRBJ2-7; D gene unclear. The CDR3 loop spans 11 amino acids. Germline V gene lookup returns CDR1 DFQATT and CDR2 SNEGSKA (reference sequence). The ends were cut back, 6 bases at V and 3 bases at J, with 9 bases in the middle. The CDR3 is CSAPQGYEQYF. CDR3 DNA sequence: TGCAGTGCCCCACAAGGCTACGAGCAGTACTTC.